What follows are 15 T cell receptor beta chains derived from one specimen sequenced in a study of blood T cell repertoires in COVID-19. Measured with immunoSEQ multiplex PCR; TCRdb has only the in-frame clones, and not every one. The sample carries 130,000 or so clones, roughly 83% recorded once. The sample comprised peripheral blood. Receptors were obtained from a man aged 60-69 years with acute or convalescent COVID-19.

CDR3 loop: CAWGGTTNTGELFF. As DNA, the CDR3 is TGTGCCTGGGGGGGGACTACGAACACCGGGGAGCTGTTTTTT. The J gene is TRBJ2-2, the V gene TRBV30, with TRBD2 matching over 7 bases. V dropped 5 bases and J dropped 0; count of bases not matched to a gene: 3. Per germline, CDR1 GTSNPN and CDR2 SVGIG (reference sequence). The CDR3 runs to 14 residues.

The gene calls are TRBV19 and TRBJ2-1, with a tentative D call TRBD1 (7 bases). Trimming took 5 bases from V and 0 from J, leaving 26 bases between them. The CDR3 is 20 amino acids. The germline V gene has CDR1 LNHDA and CDR2 SQIVND (reference sequence). Here the CDR3 reads CASSPAGTVGGRSSYNEQFF. CDR3 nucleotide sequence: TGTGCCAGTAGTCCCGCCGGGACAGTGGGAGGTAGAAGCTCCTACAATGAGCAGTTCTTC.

The genes are TRBV18 and TRBJ2-7; 7 positions agree with TRBD2. The V gene end was trimmed by 3 bases and the J gene end by 0 bases; junction bases not matched to a gene: 17. This CDR3 has 19 amino acids. Germline-derived CDR1 and CDR2 are KGHSH and LQKENI. CDR3 sequence (DNA): TGTGCCAGCTCACCCGGAGTCCTCCCTAGAGCGGGAAGCTCCTACGAGCAGTACTTC. Translation: CASSPGVLPRAGSSYEQYF.

The chain joins TRBV5-1 to TRBJ1-4; no firm D call. Deletions cut 4 bases from V and 4 bases from J, with 11 bases between. Germline CDR1 SGHRS, CDR2 YFSETQ. The CDR3 sequence is 14 residues long. The CDR3 DNA follows: TGCGCCAGCAGCCGAGGTATTGGTAATGAAAAACTGTTTTTT. This sequence encodes CASSRGIGNEKLFF.

The chain employs TRBV3-1 (or the pseudogene TRBV3-2) and TRBJ1-5; a weak D match, TRBD1 (6 bases). The germline V gene has CDR1 LGHDT and CDR2 YNNKEL (reference sequence). The CDR3 contains 16 residues. Trimming removed 4 bases at V and 0 bases at J, with 13 bases between. The CDR3 here is CASSRSGGHSNQPQHF. Here the CDR3 DNA reads TGTGCCAGCAGCCGAAGCGGGGGACATAGCAATCAGCCCCAGCATTTT.

Only a few counts were recorded for this clone. The J gene is TRBJ1-2, the V gene TRBV5-4, with 7 positions matching TRBD1. With 2 bases clipped from V and 6 bases from J, the junction kept 1 base outside the gene matches. The CDR3 length is 12 residues. Germline lookup yields CDR1 SGHNT and CDR2 YYREEE (reference sequence). In DNA, the CDR3 is TGTGCCAGCAGCTTACAGGGGAATGGCTACACCTTC. Its translation: CASSLQGNGYTF.

J is TRBJ2-7 and V is TRBV5-6; D perhaps matches TRBD2 (6 bases). Germline V CDR1 and CDR2: SGHDT, YYEEEE. The V end was cut by 4 bases, the J end by 2 bases, with 13 bases between. This CDR3 has 14 residues. CDR3 residues: CASSRTGVAYEQYF. The DNA of the CDR3 is TGTGCCAGCAGCCGGACGGGAGTCGCCTACGAGCAGTACTTC.

V gene TRBV11-2 combines with J gene TRBJ2-5; TRBD2 matches 8 bases. With 5 bases clipped from V and 2 bases from J, the junction kept 4 bases outside the gene matches. CDR1 and CDR2 from the germline V gene are SGHAT and FQNNGV. The CDR3 consists of 14 residues. CDR3 DNA: TGTGCCAGCAGCCCGGGACTAGATCAAGAGACCCAGTACTTC. It yields the protein CASSPGLDQETQYF.

The chain carries TRBV24-1 and TRBJ2-5, with TRBD1 matching 10 bases. V was pared by 5 bases and J by 3 bases, with 8 bases of the junction left unmatched. The CDR3 is 16 residues long. Germline CDR1 reads KGHDR; CDR2 reads SFDVKD. The CDR3 protein is CATSASRTGGKETQYF. The CDR3, as DNA: TGTGCCACCAGTGCGTCGCGGACAGGGGGTAAAGAGACCCAGTACTTC.

The chain combines TRBV6-6 with TRBJ2-7, with 8 nucleotides matching TRBD2. This CDR3 has 14 amino acids. V shed 2 bases and J 2 bases; nucleotides not matched to a gene: 2. The V gene's germline CDR1 is MNHNY and CDR2 SVGAGI (reference sequence). The CDR3 coding sequence is TGTGCCAGCAGTTACAGCGGGGGCACCTACGAGCAGTACTTC. Its translation is CASSYSGGTYEQYF.

The chain uses TRBV5-1 and TRBJ2-3; D is unclear. The CDR3 contains 16 residues. Trimming took 0 bases from V and 6 from J, leaving 17 bases between them. Germline-derived CDR1 and CDR2 are SGHRS and YFSETQ. The CDR3 DNA reads TGCGCCAGCAGCTTGGTCTTCGATCTCCGAGCGGATACGCAGTATTTT. Its protein is CASSLVFDLRADTQYF.

The rearrangement links TRBV27 to TRBJ2-7, with a tentative D call TRBD1 (5 bases). CDR3 length equals 19 residues. Trimming pared 7 bases from V and 1 base from J, leaving 29 bases between. Germline V lookup: CDR1 MNHEY, CDR2 SMNVEV (reference sequence). The CDR3 DNA sequence: TGTGCCAGCACCTTATTTAGGGGAACTCGGGCACCCTCTTCCTACGAGCAGTACTTC. It codes for CASTLFRGTRAPSSYEQYF.

The chain carries TRBV7-9 and TRBJ2-1; TRBD2 matches at 7 bases. This CDR3 is built from 19 residues. Trimming at V came to 5 bases and at J to 0 bases, leaving 16 bases not matched to a gene. Germline CDR1 reads SEHNR; CDR2 reads FQNEAQ (reference sequence). The CDR3 reads CASSQIRSTSSGSYNEQFF. CDR3 nucleotide sequence: TGTGCCAGCAGCCAGATACGGTCTACTTCTAGCGGCTCCTACAATGAGCAGTTCTTC.

The chain employs TRBV6-5 and TRBJ1-2, with 9 positions matching TRBD1. Germline CDR1 and CDR2: MNHEY and SVGAGI. The CDR3 has 15 amino acids. J lost 4 bases, V lost 2 bases, and 5 bases had no gene match. This CDR3 reads CASSYQGTGSYGYTF. Here the CDR3 DNA reads TGTGCCAGCAGTTACCAGGGGACAGGGTCCTATGGCTACACCTTC.

The chain uses TRBV19 and TRBJ2-1; 7 bases agree with TRBD1. The germline gives CDR1 LNHDA, CDR2 SQIVND (reference sequence). With 6 bases clipped from V and 8 bases from J, the junction kept 7 bases outside the gene matches. This CDR3 has 13 residues. The CDR3 is CASRDRGRDEQFF. The CDR3 DNA follows: TGTGCCAGTAGGGATAGGGGGCGCGATGAGCAGTTCTTC.